This TCR beta chain was profiled in a study of blood T cell repertoires in COVID-19. Study as a whole: From the United States, Italy and Spain came samples of acute and convalescent COVID-19. T cells, B-cell-depleted T cells, or PBMCs supplied cDNA or gDNA.

Under the authors' procedure: Researchers report that nucleated cell counts were estimated from reference gene primer amplification. Sequencing was performed with immunoSEQ multiplex PCR; in TCRdb, only in-frame clones are kept and a portion is missing. V and J calls and clone size are those listed in that table; D and trimming were worked out from the DNA. The repertoire holds around 58,000 clones, with around 90% as singletons. The CDR3 is 14 residues long. The V gene's germline CDR1 is SGHDT and CDR2 YYEEEE. Notes on this clone: A read error may produce the germline difference seen at one junction end.

The chain couples TRBV5-6 to TRBJ1-1; the D gene is possibly TRBD1 (6 bases). This clonotype was obtained from a man in his sixties with active COVID-19. Material for sequencing was peripheral blood. The CDR3 DNA is TGTGCCAGCAGCCTGGCAGGGGTTAACAGTGAAGCTTTCTTT. It translates to CASSLAGVNSEAFF.